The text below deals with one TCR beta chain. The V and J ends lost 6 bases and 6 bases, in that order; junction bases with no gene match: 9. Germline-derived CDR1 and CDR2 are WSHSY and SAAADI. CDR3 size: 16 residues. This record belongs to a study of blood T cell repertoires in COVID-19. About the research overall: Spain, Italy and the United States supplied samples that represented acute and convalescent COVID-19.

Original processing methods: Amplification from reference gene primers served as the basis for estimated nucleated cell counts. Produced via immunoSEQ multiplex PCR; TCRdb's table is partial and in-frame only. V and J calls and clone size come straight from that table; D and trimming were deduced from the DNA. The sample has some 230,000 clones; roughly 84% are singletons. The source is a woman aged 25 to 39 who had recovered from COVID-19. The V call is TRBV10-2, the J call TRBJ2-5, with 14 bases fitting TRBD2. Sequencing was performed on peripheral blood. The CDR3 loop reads CASSRFGTSGSKTQYF. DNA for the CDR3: TGCGCCAGCAGCCGCTTCGGGACTAGCGGGAGTAAGACCCAGTACTTC.